This T cell receptor (beta chain) was captured in a study of T cell clonotyping in hematopoietic cell transplantation. Study as a whole: Recipients' pretransplant samples followed cytoreduction. Study outcomes and limitations: At the given depth, recipient repertoires were over 95% de novo clonotypes. Higher Inverse Simpson Index values in graft donor and pretransplant recipient predicted broader posttransplant TCR diversity. Recipient TCR diversity dropped after transplant; expanded clonotypes rose from day 30 to 180.

About this clone itself: Its antigen is not identified.

TCRdb's table, derived via immunoSEQ multiplex PCR, lists solely in-frame clones and lacks some. The table lists approximately 46,000 clones, approximately 84% of them singletons, with 5.9% in the top ten. CDR1 is MDHEN, CDR2 SYDVKM, per germline. This CDR3 is 14 amino acids long. V was trimmed by 3 bases and J by 2 bases, leaving 8 bases between them. Time point denoted: recipient sample about 28 days before transplant, after cytoreduction. Here the sequenced sample was peripheral blood mononuclear cells, taken before stem cell transplant. The rearrangement joins TRBV28 to TRBJ1-5; D unclear. The sequence was obtained from a man in his 60s with biphenotypic leukemia. Some clones in this sample may be carry-over from other donors' samples. The DNA of the CDR3 is TGTGCCAGCAGTTTGAAACACCGCAATCAGCCCCAGCATTTT. Its protein is CASSLKHRNQPQHF. The entire variable domain, with the rest obtained from reference TRBV28 and TRBJ1-5, is as follows: DVKVTQSSRYLVKRTGEKVFLECVQDMDHENMFWYRQDPGLGLRLIYFSYDVKMKEKGDIPEGYSVSREKKERFSLILESASTNQTSMYLCASSLKHRNQPQHFGDGTRLSIL.